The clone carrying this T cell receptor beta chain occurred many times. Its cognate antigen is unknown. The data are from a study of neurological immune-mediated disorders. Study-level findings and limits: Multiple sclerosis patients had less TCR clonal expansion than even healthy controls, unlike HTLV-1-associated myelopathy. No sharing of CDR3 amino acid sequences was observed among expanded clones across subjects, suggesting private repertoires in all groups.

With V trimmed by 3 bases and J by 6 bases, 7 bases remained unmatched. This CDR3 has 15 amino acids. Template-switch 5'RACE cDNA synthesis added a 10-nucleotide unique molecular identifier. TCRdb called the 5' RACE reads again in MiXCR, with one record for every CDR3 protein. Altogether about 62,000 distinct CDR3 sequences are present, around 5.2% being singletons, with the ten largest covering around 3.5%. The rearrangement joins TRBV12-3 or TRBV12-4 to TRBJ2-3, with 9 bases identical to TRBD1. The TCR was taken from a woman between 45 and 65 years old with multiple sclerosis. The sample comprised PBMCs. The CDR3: CASSFGTGRGDTQYF. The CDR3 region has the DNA TGTGCCAGCAGTTTCGGGACAGGGAGGGGCGATACGCAGTATTTT.